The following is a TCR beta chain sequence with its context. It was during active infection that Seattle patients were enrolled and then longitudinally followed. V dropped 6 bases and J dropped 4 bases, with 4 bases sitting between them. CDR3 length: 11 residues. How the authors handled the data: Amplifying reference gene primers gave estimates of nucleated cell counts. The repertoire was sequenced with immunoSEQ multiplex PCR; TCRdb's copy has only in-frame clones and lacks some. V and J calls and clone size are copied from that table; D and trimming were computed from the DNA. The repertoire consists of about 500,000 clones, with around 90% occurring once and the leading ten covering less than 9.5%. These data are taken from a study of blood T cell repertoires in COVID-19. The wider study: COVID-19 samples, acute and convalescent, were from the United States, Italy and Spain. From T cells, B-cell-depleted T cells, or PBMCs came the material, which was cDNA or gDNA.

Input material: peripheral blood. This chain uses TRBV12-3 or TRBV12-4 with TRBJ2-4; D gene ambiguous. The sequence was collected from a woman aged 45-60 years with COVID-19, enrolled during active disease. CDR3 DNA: TGTGCCAGCAGCGGTAAAAACATTCAGTACTTC. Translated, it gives CASSGKNIQYF.